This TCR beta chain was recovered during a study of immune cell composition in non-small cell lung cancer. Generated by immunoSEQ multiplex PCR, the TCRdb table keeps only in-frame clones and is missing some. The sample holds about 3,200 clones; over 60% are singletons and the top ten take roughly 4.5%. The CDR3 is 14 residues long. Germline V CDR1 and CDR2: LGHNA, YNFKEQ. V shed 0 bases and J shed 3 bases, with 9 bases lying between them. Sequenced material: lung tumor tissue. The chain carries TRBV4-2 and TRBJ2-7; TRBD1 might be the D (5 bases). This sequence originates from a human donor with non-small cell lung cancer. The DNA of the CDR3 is TGTGCCAGCAGCCAAGATGACAGAAGCTACGAGCAGTACTTC. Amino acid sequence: CASSQDDRSYEQYF.